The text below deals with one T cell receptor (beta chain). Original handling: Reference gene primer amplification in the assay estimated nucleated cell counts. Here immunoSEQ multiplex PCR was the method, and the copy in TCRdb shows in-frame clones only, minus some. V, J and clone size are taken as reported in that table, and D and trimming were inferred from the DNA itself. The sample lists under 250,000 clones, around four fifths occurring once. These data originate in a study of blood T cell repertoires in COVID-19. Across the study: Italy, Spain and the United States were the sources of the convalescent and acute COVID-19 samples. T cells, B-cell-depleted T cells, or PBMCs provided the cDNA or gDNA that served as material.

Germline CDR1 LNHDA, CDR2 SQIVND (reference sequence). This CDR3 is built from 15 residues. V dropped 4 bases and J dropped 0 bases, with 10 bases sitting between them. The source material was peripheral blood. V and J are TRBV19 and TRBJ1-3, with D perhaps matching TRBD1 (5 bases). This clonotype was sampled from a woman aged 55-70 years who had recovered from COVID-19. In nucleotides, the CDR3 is TGTGCCAGTAGTAGAAGACAGACCTCTGGAAACACCATATATTTT. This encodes CASSRRQTSGNTIYF.